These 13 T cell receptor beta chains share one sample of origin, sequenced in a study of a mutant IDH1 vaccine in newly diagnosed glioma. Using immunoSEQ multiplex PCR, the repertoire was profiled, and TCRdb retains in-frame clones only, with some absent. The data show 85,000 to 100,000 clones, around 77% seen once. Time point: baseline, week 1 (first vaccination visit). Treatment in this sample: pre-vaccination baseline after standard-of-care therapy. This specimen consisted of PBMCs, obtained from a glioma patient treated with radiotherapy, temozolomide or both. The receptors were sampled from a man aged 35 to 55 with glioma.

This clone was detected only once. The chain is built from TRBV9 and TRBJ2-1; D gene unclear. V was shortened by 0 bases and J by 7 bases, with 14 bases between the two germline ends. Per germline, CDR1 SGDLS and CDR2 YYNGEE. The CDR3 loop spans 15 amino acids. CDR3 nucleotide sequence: TGTGCCAGCAGCGTAGATCCTCTACCTCCGAATGAGCAGTTCTTC. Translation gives CASSVDPLPPNEQFF.

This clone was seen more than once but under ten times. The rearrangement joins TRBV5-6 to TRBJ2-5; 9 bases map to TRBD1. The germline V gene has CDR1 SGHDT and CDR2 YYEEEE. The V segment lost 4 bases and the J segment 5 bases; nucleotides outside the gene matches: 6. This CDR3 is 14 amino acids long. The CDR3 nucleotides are TGTGCCAGCAGCCTGACAGGGGGTTGGGAGACCCAGTACTTC. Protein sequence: CASSLTGGWETQYF.

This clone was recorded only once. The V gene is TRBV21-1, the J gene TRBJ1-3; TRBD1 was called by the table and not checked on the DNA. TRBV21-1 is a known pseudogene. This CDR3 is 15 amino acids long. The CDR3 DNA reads TGTGCCAGCAGGATATTCGACAGGGGGCTGAACACCATATATTTT. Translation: CASRIFDRGLNTIYF.

The chain's CDR3 is CASSPIGTADYGYTF. The CDR3, as DNA: TGTGCCAGCTCCCCGATCGGGACAGCAGACTATGGCTACACCTTC. This chain connects TRBV18 to TRBJ1-2; 7 positions agree with TRBD1. V shed 6 bases and J 3 bases; nucleotides not matched to a gene: 10. The CDR3 runs 15 residues. The germline V gene encodes CDR1 KGHSH and CDR2 LQKENI.

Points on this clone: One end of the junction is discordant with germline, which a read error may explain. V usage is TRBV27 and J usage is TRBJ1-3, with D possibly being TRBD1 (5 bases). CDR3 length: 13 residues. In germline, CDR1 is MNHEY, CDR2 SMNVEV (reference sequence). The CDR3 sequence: CATSFREGNTIYF. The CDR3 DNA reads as TGTGCCACCAGTTTCAGGGAGGGAAACACCATATATTTT.

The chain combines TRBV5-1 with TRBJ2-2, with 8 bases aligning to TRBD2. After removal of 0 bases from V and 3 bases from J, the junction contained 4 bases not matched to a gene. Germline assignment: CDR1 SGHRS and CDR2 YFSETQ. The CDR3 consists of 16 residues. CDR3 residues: CASSLGLAGYTGELFF. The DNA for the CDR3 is TGCGCCAGCAGCTTGGGATTAGCGGGATACACCGGGGAGCTGTTTTTT.

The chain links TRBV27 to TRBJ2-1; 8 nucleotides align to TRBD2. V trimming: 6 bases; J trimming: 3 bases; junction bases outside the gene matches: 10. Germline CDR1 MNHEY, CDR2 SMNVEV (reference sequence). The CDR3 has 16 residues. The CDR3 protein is CASSRGAGGGYNEQFF. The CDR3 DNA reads TGTGCCAGCAGCCGCGGGGCGGGAGGAGGCTACAATGAGCAGTTCTTC.

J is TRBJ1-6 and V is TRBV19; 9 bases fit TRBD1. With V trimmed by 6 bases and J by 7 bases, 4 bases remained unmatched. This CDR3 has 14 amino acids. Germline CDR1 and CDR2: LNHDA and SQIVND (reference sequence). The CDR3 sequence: CASRTGTGNSPLHF. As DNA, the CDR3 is TGTGCCAGTAGGACCGGGACAGGGAATTCACCCCTCCACTTT.

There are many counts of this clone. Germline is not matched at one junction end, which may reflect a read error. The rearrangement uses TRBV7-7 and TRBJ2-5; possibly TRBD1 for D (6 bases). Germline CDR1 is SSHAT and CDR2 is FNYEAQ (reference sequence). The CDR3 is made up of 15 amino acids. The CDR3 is CASSLTGTRQETQYF. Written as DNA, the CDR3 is TGTGCTAGCAGCTTAACCGGGACACGCCAAGAGACCCAGTACTTC. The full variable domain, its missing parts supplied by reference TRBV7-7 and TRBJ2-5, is GAGVSQSPRYKVTKRGQDVTLRCDPISSHATLYWYQQALGQGPEFLTYFNYEAQPDKSGLPSDRFSAERPEGSISTLTIQRTEQRDSAMYRCASSLTGTRQETQYFGPGTRLLVL.

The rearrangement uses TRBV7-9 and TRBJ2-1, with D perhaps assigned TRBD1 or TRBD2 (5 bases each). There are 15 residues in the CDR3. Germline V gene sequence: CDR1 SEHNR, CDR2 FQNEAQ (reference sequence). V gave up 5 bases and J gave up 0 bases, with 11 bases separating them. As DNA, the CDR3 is TGTGCCAGCAGCGACCGGGACGGCTCCTACAATGAGCAGTTCTTC. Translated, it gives CASSDRDGSYNEQFF.

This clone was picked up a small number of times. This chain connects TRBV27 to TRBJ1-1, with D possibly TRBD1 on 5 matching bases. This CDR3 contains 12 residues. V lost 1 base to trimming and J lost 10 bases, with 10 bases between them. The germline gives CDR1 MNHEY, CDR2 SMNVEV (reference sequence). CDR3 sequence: CASSLLGGRAFF. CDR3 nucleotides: TGTGCCAGCAGTTTATTGGGGGGAAGAGCTTTCTTT.

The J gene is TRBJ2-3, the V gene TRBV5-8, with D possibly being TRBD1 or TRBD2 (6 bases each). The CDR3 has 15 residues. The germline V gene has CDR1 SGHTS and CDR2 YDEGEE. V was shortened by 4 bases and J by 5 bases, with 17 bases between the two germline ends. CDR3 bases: TGTGCCAGCAGCATCCGCGGGACATCCAGAGATACGCAGTATTTT. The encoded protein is CASSIRGTSRDTQYF.

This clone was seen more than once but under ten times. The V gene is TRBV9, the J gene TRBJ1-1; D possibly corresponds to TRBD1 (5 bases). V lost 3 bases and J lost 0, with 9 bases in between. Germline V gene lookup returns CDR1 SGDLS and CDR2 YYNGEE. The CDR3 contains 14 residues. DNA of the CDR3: TGTGCCAGCAGCGAGGGACTGATGAACACTGAAGCTTTCTTT. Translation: CASSEGLMNTEAFF.